This T cell receptor (beta chain) came from a study of blood T cells in healthy people across ages. It was with a sample-barcoded 5' primer and a J-beta primer mix that a second PCR of about 7 to 12 cycles was run. TCRdb redid the calling of the 5' RACE reads with MiXCR, one entry per CDR3 protein. Of approximately 800,000 distinct CDR3 sequences listed, roughly 25% are singletons. V was pared by 4 bases and J by 0 bases, with 12 bases of the junction left unmatched. The CDR3 loop spans 21 amino acids. Isolating PBMCs gave at least 6 million of these cells per sample. In addition, the sample was reused for a study of T cells of mothers and their children. Per that study: Overlap ran slightly, non-significantly higher for related than unrelated mother-child pairs.

Sequencing was performed on blood. V usage is TRBV12-3 or TRBV12-4 and J usage is TRBJ2-1; 16 bases align to TRBD2. This receptor was taken from a boy aged 5-17 years in good health. CDR3 loop: CASSWRGSGLAGGNSYNEQFF. CDR3 sequence (DNA): TGTGCCAGCAGTTGGAGGGGGTCGGGACTAGCGGGAGGGAACTCCTACAATGAGCAGTTCTTC.